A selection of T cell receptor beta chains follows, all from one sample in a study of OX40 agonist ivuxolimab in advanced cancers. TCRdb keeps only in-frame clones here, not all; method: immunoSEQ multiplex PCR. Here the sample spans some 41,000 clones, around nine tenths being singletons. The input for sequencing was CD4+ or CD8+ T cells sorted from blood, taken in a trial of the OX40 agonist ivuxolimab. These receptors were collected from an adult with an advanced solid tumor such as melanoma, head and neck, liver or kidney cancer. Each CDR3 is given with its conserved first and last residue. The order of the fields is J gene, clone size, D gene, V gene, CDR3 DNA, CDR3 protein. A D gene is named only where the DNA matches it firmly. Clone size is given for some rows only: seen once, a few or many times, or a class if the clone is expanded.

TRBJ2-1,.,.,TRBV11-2,TGTGCCAGCAGCGAAAACGGAGGTCTTTCCTACAATGAGCAGTTCTTC,CASSENGGLSYNEQFF
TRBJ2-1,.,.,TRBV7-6,TGTGCCAGCAGCCCCCAGCGATACAATGAGCAGTTCTTC,CASSPQRYNEQFF
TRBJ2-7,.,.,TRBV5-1,TGCGCCACCACCACCATAGAGCACGGTTCCTACGAGCAGTACTTC,CATTTIEHGSYEQYF
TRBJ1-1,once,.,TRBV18,TGTGCCAGCTCACCGTATGCGGGGGCCATGAACACTGAAGCTTTCTTT,CASSPYAGAMNTEAFF
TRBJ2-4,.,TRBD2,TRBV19,TGTGCCAGTACCAGATCGACTAGCGGGGTGGGCCTAGCCAAAAACATTCAGTACTTC,CASTRSTSGVGLAKNIQYF
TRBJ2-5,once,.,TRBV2,TGTGCCAGCATGCCAGAGGGCACCGAGACCCAGTACTTC,CASMPEGTETQYF
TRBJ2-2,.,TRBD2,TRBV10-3,TGTGCCATCAGTGTTCAACCGGGACTAGCGGGAGTAAGGAACACCGGGGAGCTGTTTTTT,CAISVQPGLAGVRNTGELFF
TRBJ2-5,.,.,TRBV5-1,TGCGCCAGCAGCACAGCCCTCCTGGGGCAAGAGACCCAGTACTTC,CASSTALLGQETQYF
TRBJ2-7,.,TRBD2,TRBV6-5,TGTGCCAGCACTCCCCCGGGGGGGACGTCCCGCGAGCAGTACTTC,CASTPPGGTSREQYF
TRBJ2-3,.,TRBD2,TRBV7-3,TGTGCCAGCAGCCCTGGCCTAGCGGGGGGTTCTTTTCGTGGCACAGATACGCAGTATTTT,CASSPGLAGGSFRGTDTQYF
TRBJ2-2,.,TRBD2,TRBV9,TGTGCCAGCAGCGTAGTTCCCAGCGGGGGCACCGGGGAGCTGTTTTTT,CASSVVPSGGTGELFF
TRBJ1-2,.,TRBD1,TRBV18,TGTGCCAGCTCGGGACAGGGAAGCCTTAACTATGGCTACACCTTC,CASSGQGSLNYGYTF
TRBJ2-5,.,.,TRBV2,TGTGCCAGCAATCTACAGCGGGAGACCCAGTACTTC,CASNLQRETQYF
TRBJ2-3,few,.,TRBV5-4,TGTGCCAGCACAAAATCGACCCTGAGGACAGATACGCAGTATTTT,CASTKSTLRTDTQYF
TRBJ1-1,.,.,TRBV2,TGTGCCAGCAGTGAAGCGGCGGACAAGAACACTGAAGCTTTCTTT,CASSEAADKNTEAFF
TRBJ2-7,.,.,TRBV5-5,TGTGCCAGCAGCTTGCGCTCCACCCAGGACTACGAGCAGTACTTC,CASSLRSTQDYEQYF
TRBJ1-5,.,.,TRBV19,TGTGCCAGTCGAGACAGAATCGGCAATCAGCCCCAGCATTTT,CASRDRIGNQPQHF
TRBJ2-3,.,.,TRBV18,TGTGCCAGCTCACGAAGCGGCCAGGGGACAGATACGCAGTATTTT,CASSRSGQGTDTQYF
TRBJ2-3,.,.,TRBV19,TGTGCCAGTAGTATTGTGGTCTCAGATACGCAGTATTTT,CASSIVVSDTQYF
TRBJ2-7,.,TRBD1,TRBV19,TGTGCCAGTAGGGAGATGGGACAGGGGTCCTACGAGCAGTACTTC,CASREMGQGSYEQYF
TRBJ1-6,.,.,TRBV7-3,TGTGCCAGCAGCTCCTCCGGGACGGATAATTCACCCCTCCACTTT,CASSSSGTDNSPLHF
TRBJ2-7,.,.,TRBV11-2,TGTGCCAGCAGCCCGGACAGTAACTACGAGCAGTACTTC,CASSPDSNYEQYF
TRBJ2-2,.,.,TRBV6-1,TGTGCCGGAAATCTAGGGGGGAACACCGGGGAGCTGTTTTTT,CAGNLGGNTGELFF
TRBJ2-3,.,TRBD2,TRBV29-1,TGCAGCCTTAAGCGGGGGATCATAGCCACAGATACGCAGTATTTT,CSLKRGIIATDTQYF
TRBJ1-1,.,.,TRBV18,TGTGCCAGCTCAACATCAACTGGGGTTTTGAACACTGAAGCTTTCTTT,CASSTSTGVLNTEAFF
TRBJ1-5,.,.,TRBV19,TGTGCCAGTAAGAGTGAGTGGGATCAGCCCCAGCATTTT,CASKSEWDQPQHF
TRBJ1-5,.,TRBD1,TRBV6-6,TGTGCCAGCAGTTACGGGACAGGGAATAGCAATCAGCCCCAGCATTTT,CASSYGTGNSNQPQHF
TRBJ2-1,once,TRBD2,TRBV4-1,TGCGCCAGCAGCCAAGATAGGGTAGCGGGAGGGCTTGAGCAGTTCTTC,CASSQDRVAGGLEQFF
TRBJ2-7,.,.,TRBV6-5,TGTGCCAGCTGTATTCCCTACGAGCAGTACTTC,CASCIPYEQYF
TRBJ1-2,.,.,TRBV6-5,TGTGCCAGCAGGGCCGGACTGACGAACTATGGCTACACCTTC,CASRAGLTNYGYTF
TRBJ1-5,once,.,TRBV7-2,TGTGCCAGCAGCTTGTCACAGGCACAGCCCCAGCATTTT,CASSLSQAQPQHF
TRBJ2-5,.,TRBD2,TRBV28,TGTGCCAGCAGTTTAAGTCCGGGGGGACAAGAGACCCAGTACTTC,CASSLSPGGQETQYF
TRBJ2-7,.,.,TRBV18,TGTGCCAGCTCACCAGGGTCTGACTCCTACGAGCAGTACTTC,CASSPGSDSYEQYF
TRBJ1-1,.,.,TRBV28,TGTGCCAGCAGTCATTCGAACACTGAAGCTTTCTTT,CASSHSNTEAFF
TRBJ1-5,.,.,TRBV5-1,TGCGCCAGCAGCTTGGGTCCATATCAGCCCCAGCATTTT,CASSLGPYQPQHF
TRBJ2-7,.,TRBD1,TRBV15,TGTGCCACCAGCAGAACGGGACAGGGAAAGAGACAGTACTTC,CATSRTGQGKRQYF
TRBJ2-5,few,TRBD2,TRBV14,TGTGCCAGCAGCCCCGCGGGGGGGCTGGTTATCGGGACCCAGTACTTC,CASSPAGGLVIGTQYF
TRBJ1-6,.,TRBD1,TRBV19,TGTGCCAGTAGTTTCCAGGGGGCCGTAAATTCACCCCTCCACTTT,CASSFQGAVNSPLHF
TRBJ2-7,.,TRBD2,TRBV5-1,TGCGCCAGCAGCTTGGTTGTGACTAGCGGGGCAACGTTATACGAGCAGTACTTC,CASSLVVTSGATLYEQYF
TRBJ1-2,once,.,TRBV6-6,TGTGCCAGCAGTTACTCGTCACGTGCGAACGGCTACACCTTC,CASSYSSRANGYTF
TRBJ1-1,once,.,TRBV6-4,TGTGCCAGCAGTGACTCCTCGTTAGGCACTGAAGCTTTCTTT,CASSDSSLGTEAFF
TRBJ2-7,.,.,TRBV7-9,TGTGCCAGCAGCTTTGACAGGGGACTAACCTACGAGCAGTACTTC,CASSFDRGLTYEQYF
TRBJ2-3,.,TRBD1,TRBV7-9,TGTGCCAGCAGCCCAGGACAGGTTAGCACAGATACGCAGTATTTT,CASSPGQVSTDTQYF
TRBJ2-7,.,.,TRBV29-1,TGCAGCGTTGGCGAGGACTACGAGCAGTACTTC,CSVGEDYEQYF
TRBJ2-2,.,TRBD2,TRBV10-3,TGTGCCCACAAGGGGGGCGAGCGGGAGACCGGGGAGCTGTTTTTT,CAHKGGERETGELFF
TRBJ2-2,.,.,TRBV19,TGTGCCACCTCCAGGGTCACCGGGGAGCTGTTTTTT,CATSRVTGELFF
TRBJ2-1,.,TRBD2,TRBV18,TGTGCCAGCTCATATCAGCCTGGACTAGCGGGAGGTGCCTACAATGAGCAGTTCTTC,CASSYQPGLAGGAYNEQFF
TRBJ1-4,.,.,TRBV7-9,TGTGCCAGCAGCCCCACCCGGGGGGACGGGTTTGAAAAACTGTTTTTT,CASSPTRGDGFEKLFF